These 15 T cell receptor beta chains share one sample of origin, sequenced in a study of T cell changes during pregnancy in multiple sclerosis (dated 2019 in TCRdb). The receptor library was made with the immunoSEQ multiplex PCR assay. TCRdb took over this immuneACCESS table, retaining in-frame rearrangements with V and J assigned. Such tables are incomplete; in checked studies, under half of the missing clones stem from an unresolved V gene, and the remainder is unexplained. This sample lists approximately 70,000 clones; over 85% were detected once. Of the sample, about 1% falls within the top ten clones. Specimen: peripheral blood, collected in the third trimester of pregnancy. All receptors come from a female donor with multiple sclerosis, enrolled in a pregnancy study.

The V gene is TRBV9, the J gene TRBJ2-5; TRBD2 is a possible D gene (6 bases). The germline V gene has CDR1 SGDLS and CDR2 YYNGEE. Between the trimmed V and J ends, which lost 4 bases and 3 bases, there was a span of 10 bases. The CDR3 covers 13 residues. CDR3 DNA sequence: TGTGCCAGCAGCCCGTGGGAGGAAGAGACCCAGTACTTC. This sequence encodes CASSPWEEETQYF.

This chain connects TRBV5-4 to TRBJ1-3; D call uncertain. This CDR3 has 14 amino acids. Between the trimmed V and J ends, which lost 2 bases and 4 bases, there was a span of 10 bases. Germline V lookup: CDR1 SGHNT, CDR2 YYREEE (reference sequence). CDR3 sequence: CASSFYTGGNTIYF. The CDR3 DNA is TGTGCCAGCAGCTTTTATACGGGGGGAAACACCATATATTTT.

This clone showed up just a few times. The genes are TRBV6-5 and TRBJ1-2; no clear D. The V gene lost 6 bases and the J gene lost 3 bases, with 11 bases spanning the gap. Germline CDR1 reads MNHEY; CDR2 reads SVGAGI. The CDR3 totals 13 residues. The CDR3 loop is CASSDSRHYGYTF. CDR3 coding DNA: TGTGCCAGCAGCGACTCGCGGCACTATGGCTACACCTTC.

The gene calls are TRBV13 and TRBJ2-7; 7 bases are shared with TRBD1. Losses at the gene ends were 5 bases for V and 3 bases for J; bases not matched to a gene: 10. Germline values: CDR1 PRHDT, CDR2 FYEKMQ (reference sequence). The CDR3 is 15 amino acids. CDR3 sequence (DNA): TGTGCCAGCAGCCCCGGACAGGTAGAGATCTACGAGCAGTACTTC. This encodes CASSPGQVEIYEQYF.

The rearrangement uses TRBV2 and TRBJ2-7, with a possible D match to TRBD2 (5 bases). CDR3 length: 18 amino acids. Germline CDR1 is SNHLY and CDR2 is FYNNEI. The V end lost 4 bases, the J end lost 1 base, and 23 bases lay between the germline ends. In nucleotides, the CDR3 is TGTGCCAGCAGTGGGTGGGCAGAGGGCTTAGGTGGTTCCTACGAGCAGTACTTC. Protein product: CASSGWAEGLGGSYEQYF.

V and J are TRBV7-2 and TRBJ1-5, with unresolved D. The V gene lost 3 bases and the J gene lost 5 bases, with 8 bases spanning the gap. The CDR3 totals 13 residues. From germline, CDR1 is SGHTA and CDR2 FQGNSA. The CDR3 sequence: CASSFVYDQPQHF. DNA for the CDR3: TGTGCCAGCAGCTTCGTATATGATCAGCCCCAGCATTTT.

V and J are TRBV19 and TRBJ2-1, with 8 bases lining up with TRBD1. The germline CDR1 and CDR2 sequences are LNHDA and SQIVND (reference sequence). This CDR3 contains 16 residues. With 1 base clipped from V and 2 bases from J, the junction kept 4 bases outside the gene matches. CDR3 in DNA: TGTGCCAGTAGTATAGGACAGGGGACCACCTACAATGAGCAGTTCTTC. It codes for CASSIGQGTTYNEQFF.

This chain uses TRBV9 with TRBJ2-1, with 7 bases identical to TRBD1. V lost 2 bases and J lost 4; bases outside the gene matches: 3. Germline-derived CDR1 and CDR2 are SGDLS and YYNGEE. The CDR3 has 14 amino acids. In DNA, the CDR3 is TGTGCCAGCAGCGTGGGACAGCTTTACAATGAGCAGTTCTTC. This sequence encodes CASSVGQLYNEQFF.

This chain's CDR3 is CASSLGLAGDTDTQYF. Here the CDR3 DNA reads TGTGCCAGCAGCTTAGGACTAGCGGGAGACACAGATACGCAGTATTTT. V is TRBV7-6 and J is TRBJ2-3, with 12 bases identical to TRBD2. The V and J ends lost 1 base and 2 bases, in that order; junction bases with no gene match: 1. Germline assignment: CDR1 SGHVS and CDR2 FNYEAQ. The CDR3 totals 16 residues. Combining the CDR3 with reference TRBV7-6 and TRBJ2-3 gives the whole variable domain GAGVSQSPRYKVTKRGQDVALRCDPISGHVSLYWYRQALGQGPEFLTYFNYEAQQDKSGLPNDRFSAERPEGSISTLTIQRTEQRDSAMYRCASSLGLAGDTDTQYFGPGTRLTVL.

The chain uses TRBV18 and TRBJ2-7; 13 nucleotides align to TRBD2. The junction had 4 bases not matched to a gene; V was cut back by 2 bases and J by 6 bases. Germline V gene lookup returns CDR1 KGHSH and CDR2 LQKENI. This CDR3 spans 15 amino acids. The DNA for the CDR3 is TGTGCCAGCTCACCAGGACTAGCGGGAGAAGGCGAGCAGTACTTC. It yields the protein CASSPGLAGEGEQYF.

V usage is TRBV19 and J usage is TRBJ2-7; D remains unclear. CDR3 length: 11 amino acids. In germline, CDR1 is LNHDA, CDR2 SQIVND (reference sequence). V shed 3 bases and J shed 6 bases, with 6 bases lying between them. The CDR3 region is CASSIEREQYF. The CDR3 DNA is TGTGCCAGTAGTATCGAGCGCGAGCAGTACTTC.

The chain carries TRBV10-2 and TRBJ2-3; 7 bases fit TRBD2. After removal of 6 bases from V and 1 base from J, the junction contained 4 bases not matched to a gene. The CDR3 spans 14 residues. Germline V gene data show CDR1 as WSHSY and CDR2 as SAAADI. Written as DNA, the CDR3 is TGCGCCAGCAGGGAGCTAGCGGGCACAGATACGCAGTATTTT. This sequence encodes CASRELAGTDTQYF.

This chain links TRBV19 with TRBJ2-1, with no clear D. The CDR3 is 13 amino acids. Germline-derived CDR1 and CDR2 are LNHDA and SQIVND (reference sequence). V was cut by 3 bases and J by 7 bases, with 10 bases left in between. Here the CDR3 reads CASSISHGNEQFF. CDR3 nucleotide sequence: TGTGCCAGTAGTATCTCCCACGGGAATGAGCAGTTCTTC.

This clone has a handful of counts. The V and J genes are TRBV2 and TRBJ1-5; no clear D gene. Trimming left V 1 base short and J 1 base short, with 8 bases between. The CDR3 has 15 residues. Germline V gene sequence: CDR1 SNHLY, CDR2 FYNNEI. This CDR3 reads CASSEGAGSNQPQHF. In DNA form, the CDR3 reads TGTGCCAGCAGTGAAGGTGCGGGGAGCAATCAGCCCCAGCATTTT.

This clone was detected a few times. The chain has TRBV6-4 and TRBJ1-5, with D unresolved. Germline lookup yields CDR1 MRHNA and CDR2 SNTAGT. This CDR3 is 10 amino acids long. Here the CDR3 DNA reads TGTGTATGGGCACATCAGCCCCAGCATTTT. This translates into CVWAHQPQHF.